The clone carrying this T cell receptor (beta chain) has ten or more counts. Template material for amplifying TCR beta CDR3 regions consisted of RNA transcripts. First-round RT-PCR with HTBI primers amplified the TCR CDR3 region. MiXCR, applied by TCRdb to the multiplex PCR reads, yields one record per CDR3 protein. This table has 750,000 to 950,000 distinct CDR3 sequences, over 35% appearing once. This sample is part of a study of T cells in Graves' hyperthyroidism and ophthalmopathy. The V and J ends lost 10 bases and 0 bases respectively, with 19 bases between them. The CDR3 length is 17 residues. Germline V gives CDR1 SGHVS, CDR2 FQNEAQ. Diagnoses rested on clinical symptoms, serum thyroxine and TRAb, thyroid ultrasound and orbital computed tomography.

The chain uses TRBV7-8 and TRBJ1-6; no clear D. The source material was blood. This TCR was recovered from a man between 18 and 29 years old with Graves' hyperthyroidism. CDR3 loop: CATARQRIFSYNSPLHF. The CDR3, as DNA: TGTGCCACCGCCAGGCAGAGAATTTTCTCCTATAATTCACCCCTCCACTTT.